Below are 18 T cell receptor beta chains sequenced from a single sample in a study of T cell changes during pregnancy in multiple sclerosis. Only in-frame clones appear in the TCRdb table, and some are missing; sequencing was by immunoSEQ multiplex PCR. The sample carries about 50,000 clones, about nine tenths recorded once. This material consisted of CD4+ T cells from peripheral blood mononuclear cells, taken after pregnancy. The receptor source for this set is a female donor in good health, enrolled as a control in a pregnancy study.

The chain employs TRBV9 and TRBJ2-2; D is ambiguous. This CDR3 spans 13 amino acids. V was pared by 4 bases and J by 2 bases, with 6 bases between. CDR1 is SGDLS, CDR2 YYNGEE, per germline. CDR3 in DNA: TGTGCCAGCAGCCCTTCTAACACCGGGGAGCTGTTTTTT. Amino acid sequence: CASSPSNTGELFF.

This chain joins TRBV2 and TRBJ1-2; 10 bases align to TRBD1. Looked up from germline, CDR1 is SNHLY and CDR2 is FYNNEI. The CDR3 spans 13 residues. Trimming took 6 bases from V and 2 from J; bases not matched to a gene: 0. CDR3 coding DNA: TGTGCCAGCAGGACAGGGGGCAACTATGGCTACACCTTC. It translates to CASRTGGNYGYTF.

The chain recombines TRBV6-6 with TRBJ2-7; possible D gene TRBD2, 6 bases. Germline values: CDR1 MNHNY, CDR2 SVGAGI (reference sequence). Between the trimmed V and J ends, which lost 5 bases and 1 base, there was a span of 9 bases. The CDR3 contains 13 residues. The CDR3 bases are TGTGCCAGCAGTCCGCTAGCGTCCTACGAGCAGTACTTC. As protein: CASSPLASYEQYF.

The chain combines TRBV18 with TRBJ1-4; 10 bases fit TRBD1. CDR1 and CDR2 from the germline V gene are KGHSH and LQKENI. This CDR3 has 15 residues. V was clipped by 3 bases and J by 8 bases; unmatched bases: 6. As DNA, the CDR3 is TGTGCCAGCTCACCGGGGACAGGGGTACTCGAAAAACTGTTTTTT. It is translated as CASSPGTGVLEKLFF. Full variable domain (outside the CDR3, taken from reference TRBV18 and TRBJ1-4): NAGVMQNPRHLVRRRGQEARLRCSPMKGHSHVYWYRQLPEEGLKFMVYLQKENIIDESGMPKERFSAEFPKEGPSILRIQQVVRGDSAAYFCASSPGTGVLEKLFFGSGTQLSVL.

The chain carries TRBV5-1 and TRBJ1-2; a weak D match, TRBD1 (5 bases). The CDR3 has 13 amino acids. Germline V gives CDR1 SGHRS, CDR2 YFSETQ. V lost 4 bases to trimming and J lost 3 bases, with 10 bases between them. The CDR3, as DNA: TGCGCCAGCAGCGGGACTAAATACTATGGCTACACCTTC. It translates to CASSGTKYYGYTF.

The chain employs TRBV6-5 and TRBJ1-1; 9 nucleotides match TRBD1. The trim removed 0 bases at V and 0 bases at J, leaving 2 bases unmatched. Per the germline V gene, CDR1 is MNHEY and CDR2 is SVGAGI. The CDR3 runs 16 residues. For the CDR3, the DNA is TGTGCCAGCAGTTACTCGGGGACAGGGTTGAACACTGAAGCTTTCTTT. Its protein is CASSYSGTGLNTEAFF.

The chain employs TRBV5-1 and TRBJ1-4; TRBD1 matches at 9 bases. The CDR3 loop spans 15 amino acids. The junction had 4 bases not matched to a gene; V was cut back by 3 bases and J by 4 bases. CDR1 and CDR2 from the germline V gene are SGHRS and YFSETQ. CDR3: CASSWGQGNNEKLFF. CDR3 in DNA: TGCGCCAGCAGCTGGGGACAGGGCAATAATGAAAAACTGTTTTTT.

V usage is TRBV2 and J usage is TRBJ1-1; 8 bases are shared with TRBD1. Germline values: CDR1 SNHLY, CDR2 FYNNEI. V was clipped by 6 bases and J by 3 bases; unmatched bases: 18. The CDR3 runs to 18 residues. The CDR3 nucleotides are TGTGCCAGCAGGGAAAGAGGACAGGGTGGCGGTATAGACACTGAAGCTTTCTTT. It specifies CASRERGQGGGIDTEAFF.

The chain recombines TRBV28 with TRBJ1-2; TRBD1 aligns across 10 bases. The CDR3 has 15 amino acids. The V segment lost 3 bases and the J segment 2 bases; nucleotides outside the gene matches: 3. Germline V CDR1 and CDR2: MDHEN, SYDVKM. Here the CDR3 reads CASSLTGQGNYGYTF. For the CDR3, the DNA is TGTGCCAGCAGTTTGACGGGACAGGGGAACTATGGCTACACCTTC.

The chain employs TRBV6-5 and TRBJ1-3; possible D gene TRBD1, 6 bases. CDR3 size: 13 residues. The V and J ends lost 5 bases and 4 bases respectively, with 9 bases between them. CDR1 and CDR2 (germline): MNHEY, SVGAGI. CDR3 region: CASSGTGGNTIYF. The CDR3 DNA reads as TGTGCCAGCAGTGGTACAGGGGGAAACACCATATATTTT.

This clone has only one observation. The chain couples TRBV30 to TRBJ2-1; no firm D call. With 3 bases removed from V and 4 bases from J, the gap between germline ends came to 7 bases. The CDR3 covers 12 residues. Germline CDR1 GTSNPN, CDR2 SVGIG (reference sequence). The CDR3 DNA reads as TGTGCCTGGAGGGCCCAATACAATGAGCAGTTCTTC. It codes for CAWRAQYNEQFF.

The V gene is TRBV5-8, the J gene TRBJ1-1; possibly TRBD1 for D (5 bases). Trimming left V 1 base short and J 0 bases short, with 10 bases between. The CDR3 contains 15 residues. Germline assignment: CDR1 SGHTS and CDR2 YDEGEE. The CDR3 loop is CASSLLGRMNTEAFF. The CDR3 DNA follows: TGTGCCAGCAGCTTGCTGGGGCGCATGAACACTGAAGCTTTCTTT.

The chain links TRBV9 to TRBJ1-1; TRBD1 is a possible D gene (6 bases). The CDR3 is 16 amino acids. V dropped 4 bases and J dropped 3 bases, with 19 bases sitting between them. Germline lookup yields CDR1 SGDLS and CDR2 YYNGEE. CDR3 amino acids: CASSLRGGGGDTEAFF. DNA of the CDR3: TGTGCCAGCAGCCTCAGAGGGGGGGGCGGGGACACTGAAGCTTTCTTT.

The rearrangement links TRBV18 to TRBJ1-4, with 7 bases lining up with TRBD1. V was pared by 6 bases and J by 3 bases, with 7 bases of the junction left unmatched. Germline values: CDR1 KGHSH, CDR2 LQKENI. The CDR3 runs to 15 residues. CDR3 nucleotides: TGTGCCAGCTCGCTTGACAGGGCGTCTAATGAAAAACTGTTTTTT. This translates into CASSLDRASNEKLFF. The full variable domain, with the rest looked up from reference TRBV18 and TRBJ1-4, is NAGVMQNPRHLVRRRGQEARLRCSPMKGHSHVYWYRQLPEEGLKFMVYLQKENIIDESGMPKERFSAEFPKEGPSILRIQQVVRGDSAAYFCASSLDRASNEKLFFGSGTQLSVL.

This clone came up once. The rearrangement joins TRBV29-1 to TRBJ2-7, with 10 bases fitting TRBD1. V lost 6 bases, J lost 6 bases, and 8 bases stayed unmatched. The CDR3 loop spans 13 amino acids. Germline CDR1 and CDR2: SQVTM and ANQGSEA. CDR3 sequence reads: CSVGHGQGVEQYF. The DNA for the CDR3 is TGCAGCGTGGGGCACGGACAGGGGGTCGAGCAGTACTTC.

V gene TRBV28 combines with J gene TRBJ2-3; TRBD2 matches at 10 bases. Germline-derived CDR1 and CDR2 are MDHEN and SYDVKM. Trimming cost V 5 bases and J 2 bases; bases outside gene matches: 10. The CDR3 extends over 17 amino acids. The CDR3 protein is CASSPSRTSGFTDTQYF. The CDR3 DNA reads as TGTGCCAGCAGTCCCTCCAGGACTAGCGGTTTCACAGATACGCAGTATTTT.

The chain carries TRBV6-5 and TRBJ1-2; unclear D gene. CDR1 is MNHEY, CDR2 SVGAGI, per germline. The CDR3 is made up of 12 amino acids. Trimming took off 8 bases at V and 6 bases at J, with 13 bases between the two ends. CDR3 loop: CASSESGNGYTF. In nucleotides, the CDR3 is TGTGCCAGCTCCGAGTCGGGAAATGGCTACACCTTC.

This chain uses TRBV5-1 with TRBJ2-7; a possible D gene is TRBD2 (6 bases). Trimming took 1 base from V and 6 from J, leaving 11 bases between them. From germline, CDR1 is SGHRS and CDR2 YFSETQ. This CDR3 is built from 13 residues. The CDR3 region is CASSLSVGGEQYF. The CDR3 DNA reads TGCGCCAGCAGCTTGTCCGTCGGGGGCGAGCAGTACTTC.